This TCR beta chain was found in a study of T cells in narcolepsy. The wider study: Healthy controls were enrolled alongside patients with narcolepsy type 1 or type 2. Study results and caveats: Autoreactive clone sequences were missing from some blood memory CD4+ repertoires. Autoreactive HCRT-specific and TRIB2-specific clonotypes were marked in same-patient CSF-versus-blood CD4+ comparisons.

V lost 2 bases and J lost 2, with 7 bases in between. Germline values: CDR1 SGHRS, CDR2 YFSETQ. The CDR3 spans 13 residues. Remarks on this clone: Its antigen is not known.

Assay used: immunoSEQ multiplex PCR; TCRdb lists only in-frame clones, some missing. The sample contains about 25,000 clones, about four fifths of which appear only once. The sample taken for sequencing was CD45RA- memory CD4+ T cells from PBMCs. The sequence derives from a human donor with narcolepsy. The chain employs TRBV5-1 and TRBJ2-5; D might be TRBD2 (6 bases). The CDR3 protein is CASSFGLQETQYF. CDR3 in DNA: TGCGCCAGCAGCTTTGGACTACAAGAGACCCAGTACTTC.